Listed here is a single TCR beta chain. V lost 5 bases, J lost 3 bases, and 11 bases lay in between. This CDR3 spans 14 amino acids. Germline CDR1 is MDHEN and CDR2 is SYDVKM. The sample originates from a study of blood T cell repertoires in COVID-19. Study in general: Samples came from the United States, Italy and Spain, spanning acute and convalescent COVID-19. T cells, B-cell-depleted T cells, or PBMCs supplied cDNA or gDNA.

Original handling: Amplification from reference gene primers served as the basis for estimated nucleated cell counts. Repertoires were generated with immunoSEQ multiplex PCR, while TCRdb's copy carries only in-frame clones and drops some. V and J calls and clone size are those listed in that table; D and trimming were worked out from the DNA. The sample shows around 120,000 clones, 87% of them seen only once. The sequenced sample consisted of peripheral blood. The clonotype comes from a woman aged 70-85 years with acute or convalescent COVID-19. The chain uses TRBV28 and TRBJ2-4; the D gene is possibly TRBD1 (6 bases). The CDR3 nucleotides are TGTGCCAGCAGTGAACAGGGTAACAAAAACATTCAGTACTTC. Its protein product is CASSEQGNKNIQYF.